A selection of T cell receptor beta chains follows, all from one sample in a study of early T cells in non-severe SARS-CoV-2 infection. TCRdb used MiXCR to reprocess the 5' RACE reads, holding one entry per CDR3 protein. The sample lists tens of thousands of distinct CDR3 sequences, more than 10% seen once, with 1.2% in the top ten. Material: whole blood, obtained at baseline. Every receptor here comes from an adult who was a healthcare worker with PCR-confirmed SARS-CoV-2 infection or an uninfected control (not recorded which). The donor label of this sample is uncertain. CDR3s include the opening cysteine and the closing phenylalanine or tryptophan. The D gene is left open where the match is weak. Clone size is shown for a subset of rows, as once, few, many or a class of expanded clone.

V,D,size,J,CDR3,DNA
TRBV12-5,-,many,TRBJ1-5,CASGGGVTQPQHF,TGTGCTAGTGGCGGGGGAGTCACTCAGCCCCAGCATTTT
TRBV7-2,-,many,TRBJ2-5,CASSLARSSQETQYF,TGTGCCAGCAGCTTAGCGCGGTCTAGCCAAGAGACCCAGTACTTC
TRBV20-1,TRBD1,few,TRBJ1-6,CSARPGQGAVGGNSPLHF,TGCAGTGCCCGACCGGGACAGGGGGCTGTTGGGGGAAATTCACCCCTCCACTTT
TRBV5-1,-,few,TRBJ2-1,CASSLVSGSGEQFF,TGCGCCAGCAGCTTGGTCTCTGGCTCCGGTGAGCAGTTCTTC
TRBV5-4,-,-,TRBJ2-2,CASSLEDTGELFF,TGTGCCAGCAGCTTGGAGGACACCGGGGAGCTGTTTTTT
TRBV7-3,TRBD2,-,TRBJ2-1,CASSLRTSGSYNEQFF,TGTGCCAGCAGCTTAAGGACTAGCGGGTCCTACAATGAGCAGTTCTTC
TRBV18,TRBD1,few,TRBJ2-3,CASSPPSGGGNPDTQYF,TGTGCCAGCTCGCCTCCCTCAGGGGGCGGGAACCCAGATACGCAGTATTTT
TRBV7-2,TRBD1,few,TRBJ1-1,CASSLIQGRTEAFF,TGTGCCAGTAGCTTAATACAGGGGAGGACTGAAGCTTTCTTT
TRBV4-1,-,-,TRBJ2-5,CASSQVVVAETQYF,TGCGCCAGCAGCCAAGTGGTAGTCGCAGAGACCCAGTACTTC
TRBV7-6,-,many,TRBJ1-3,CASSRDLTGRNTIYF,TGTGCCAGCAGCCGAGATTTGACAGGACGAAACACCATATATTTT
TRBV5-1,-,many,TRBJ1-6,CASSFGGPQGNSPLHF,TGCGCCAGCAGCTTTGGGGGTCCCCAGGGAAATTCACCCCTCCACTTT
TRBV12-3/TRBV12-4,TRBD1,-,TRBJ2-3,CASSLTGNTQYF,TGTGCCAGCAGTTTGACAGGGAATACGCAGTATTTT
TRBV3-1,-,-,TRBJ2-3,CASSQGPTGTDTQYF,TGTGCCAGCAGCCAAGGGCCGACGGGCACAGATACGCAGTATTTT
TRBV19,TRBD1,-,TRBJ2-2,CASTWGTGTNTGELFF,TGTGCCAGCACCTGGGGGACAGGGACGAACACCGGGGAGCTGTTTTTT
TRBV10-3,TRBD1,-,TRBJ2-3,CATLNRDRASPSTDTQYF,TGTGCCACATTGAACCGGGACAGGGCTTCTCCTAGCACAGATACGCAGTATTTT
TRBV12-3/TRBV12-4,TRBD1,few,TRBJ1-3,CASSRGQGGNTIYF,TGTGCCAGCAGCCGCGGACAGGGGGGAAACACCATATATTTT
TRBV12-3/TRBV12-4,-,few,TRBJ1-2,CASSPDRYDYGYTF,TGTGCCAGCAGCCCGGACAGATACGACTATGGCTACACCTTC
TRBV18,-,-,TRBJ1-1,CASSPNMMGESTEAFF,TGTGCCAGCTCACCAAATATGATGGGGGAGAGCACTGAAGCTTTCTTT
TRBV6-2/TRBV6-3,TRBD2,few,TRBJ2-3,CASRKSGGTDTQYF,TGTGCCAGCAGGAAGAGCGGGGGCACAGATACGCAGTATTTT
TRBV29-1,-,few,TRBJ2-1,CSVEDLRRNEQFF,TGCAGCGTTGAAGATCTCAGACGGAATGAGCAGTTCTTC
TRBV20-1,-,-,TRBJ1-1,CSARDAGSGGNTEAFF,TGCAGTGCTAGAGATGCTGGGTCGGGGGGCAACACTGAAGCTTTCTTT
TRBV4-1,-,-,TRBJ1-5,CASSQGGADHSNQPQHF,TGCGCCAGCAGCCAAGGGGGGGCAGACCATAGCAATCAGCCCCAGCATTTT
TRBV7-8,TRBD2,few,TRBJ2-3,CASSYPGLAGGPFSPDTQYF,TGTGCCAGCAGCTACCCCGGACTAGCGGGGGGGCCTTTCTCCCCAGATACGCAGTATTTT
TRBV5-1,-,many,TRBJ2-3,CASMVYGFSTRGTTDTQYF,TGCGCCAGCATGGTGTACGGGTTCTCAACGAGGGGAACCACAGATACGCAGTATTTT
TRBV6-1,-,few,TRBJ1-5,CASSETESANQPQHF,TGTGCCAGCAGTGAAACCGAGTCCGCAAATCAGCCCCAGCATTTT
TRBV6-5,-,-,TRBJ2-3,CASRGTIGDTQYF,TGTGCCAGCAGGGGGACAATAGGAGATACGCAGTATTTT
TRBV12-3/TRBV12-4,-,-,TRBJ1-2,CASSLGQLGYTF,TGTGCCAGCAGTTTAGGACAGTTAGGCTACACCTTC
TRBV7-6,TRBD1,few,TRBJ1-3,CASSGDLQGMSTGNTIYF,TGTGCCAGCAGCGGGGACCTACAGGGGATGAGTACTGGAAACACCATATATTTT
TRBV4-2,TRBD2,-,TRBJ2-5,CASSQDGTILSETQYF,TGTGCCAGCAGCCAAGACGGGACTATTTTAAGTGAGACCCAGTACTTC
TRBV11-2,-,-,TRBJ2-1,CASSQLASNEQFF,TGTGCCAGCAGCCAGCTAGCGAGCAATGAGCAGTTCTTC
TRBV19,TRBD1,few,TRBJ2-1,CASSMSGTGVNEQFF,TGTGCCAGTAGTATGTCTGGGACAGGGGTCAATGAGCAGTTCTTC
TRBV30,-,-,TRBJ2-2,CAWSRNTDTGELFF,TGTGCCTGGAGCAGAAACACGGACACCGGGGAGCTGTTTTTT
TRBV28,TRBD2,-,TRBJ2-3,CASSLSGGGGTDTQYF,TGTGCCAGCAGTTTATCCGGCGGGGGGGGCACAGATACGCAGTATTTT
TRBV12-3/TRBV12-4,-,-,TRBJ2-2,CASSRDVGTGELFF,TGTGCCAGCAGCCGGGACGTAGGGACCGGGGAGCTGTTTTTT
TRBV9,-,-,TRBJ2-4,CASSVGQGLAKNIQYF,TGTGCCAGCAGCGTAGGTCAGGGGCTGGCCAAAAACATTCAGTACTTC
TRBV6-6,-,-,TRBJ1-5,CASSYLRRGGNQPQHF,TGTGCCAGCAGTTATCTTCGGCGGGGAGGCAATCAGCCCCAGCATTTT
TRBV15,-,few,TRBJ2-3,CATSRDRAEPQYF,TGTGCCACCAGCAGAGATCGGGCCGAACCGCAGTATTTT
TRBV7-8,TRBD1,few,TRBJ2-5,CASYKWQGDIVKSVETQYF,TGTGCCAGCTACAAGTGGCAGGGGGATATAGTAAAATCTGTGGAGACCCAGTACTTC
TRBV4-1,TRBD1,many,TRBJ1-6,CASSQDYRGSSYNSPLHF,TGCGCCAGCAGCCAAGATTACAGGGGTTCTTCCTATAATTCACCCCTCCACTTT
TRBV5-1,TRBD1,few,TRBJ2-4,CASSPIQGLIKNIQYF,TGCGCCAGCAGCCCAATACAGGGGCTGATTAAAAACATTCAGTACTTC
TRBV2,-,many,TRBJ1-4,CASSAQGLGEKLFF,TGTGCCAGCAGTGCCCAAGGCTTGGGAGAAAAACTGTTTTTT
TRBV5-1,-,-,TRBJ2-3,CASSLGGDLTDTQYF,TGCGCCAGCAGCTTGGGCGGGGACCTCACAGATACGCAGTATTTT
TRBV30,-,few,TRBJ1-1,CAWLYPHTNTEAFF,TGTGCCTGGTTATACCCCCATACAAACACTGAAGCTTTCTTT
TRBV20-1,TRBD2,many,TRBJ2-1,CSAYSGEHNEQFF,TGCAGTGCTTATAGCGGGGAGCACAATGAGCAGTTCTTC
TRBV6-1,-,few,TRBJ1-2,CASSEVPGINYGYTF,TGTGCCAGCAGTGAAGTGCCAGGGATTAACTATGGCTACACCTTC
TRBV29-1,TRBD2,many,TRBJ2-3,CSVKLAGRSTDTQYF,TGCAGCGTTAAGCTAGCGGGGCGCAGCACAGATACGCAGTATTTT
TRBV5-1,TRBD1,few,TRBJ1-2,CASSKPDREDGYTF,TGCGCCAGCAGCAAACCCGACAGGGAGGATGGCTACACCTTC
TRBV10-1,-,few,TRBJ1-1,CASSESKDRNTEAFF,TGCGCCAGCAGTGAGTCGAAGGATCGGAACACTGAAGCTTTCTTT
TRBV5-4,-,few,TRBJ2-6,CASSLVQGHVLTF,TGTGCCAGCAGCTTGGTGCAGGGACACGTCCTGACTTTC
TRBV29-1,-,few,TRBJ1-1,CSVEREPNTEAFF,TGCAGCGTTGAACGTGAGCCGAACACTGAAGCTTTCTTT